Reported below is one TCR beta chain. Its antigen is currently not known. Base qualities are not provided; no much larger clone lies one nucleotide away. The method was the immunoSEQ multiplex PCR assay. For the original study's pipeline: A statistical classification framework was built for diagnosing cytomegalovirus status from the catalog of TCR beta chain sequences. TCRdb re-hosts the immuneACCESS table, in-frame sequences only. Its copies lack some clones; in the studies checked, an unresolved V gene accounts for under half of them, and the cause for the rest is not known. V and J calls and clone size are given by that table; D and trimming were obtained from the DNA. Counted in this sample were 60,000 to 65,000 clones; 95% of them appeared once. Approximately 5.4% of the sample lies in the top ten. This sample was taken from a study of cytomegalovirus exposure and HLA in healthy donors (dated by TCRdb to 2017 to 2019). For the wider study: According to a later analysis, one platform produced both the roughly 120 validation repertoires and the 666 repertoires of the first cohort. The aim of the study was to test whether cataloging public T cell receptors could identify signatures of past pathogen exposure. Besides the first cohort of 666 subjects, a separate validation cohort made up of over 100 different subjects was used. High-throughput TCR immunosequencing, statistical association of individual TCRs with disease status, and machine learning were combined to predict cytomegalovirus infection status.

Taken from the germline V gene, the CDR1 and CDR2 loops are SGHDT and YYEEEE. The CDR3 starts with the cysteine, ends with the phenylalanine, and has 16 residues. This entry keeps only the CDR3 DNA: 48 bases, framed from base 1. The germline ends are 18 bases apart after V is trimmed by 3 bases and J by 4 bases. The donors were included in the validation cohort of 90 to 150 subjects, a group kept apart from the roughly 670-subject first cohort. What the work shows at the level of the full study, not this receptor alone: A later analysis found that TCRs clustered in the first cohort also tended to co-occur in the 120 or so validation repertoires, with 94% of cluster scores above 0. In the study, some 180 TCR beta chains were listed as associated with cytomegalovirus. Cytomegalovirus status was reported to be diagnosed by the classifier with high specificity and sensitivity in both the original and validation cohorts. A few of the identified cytomegalovirus-associated TCR beta chains were confirmed in vitro to be specific for cytomegalovirus antigens. Most TCR sequences were observed very rarely across donors, whereas some public TCRs were present in many individuals. It was suggested by the authors that the approach could potentially be generalized to other disease states and immunological phenotypes. A later analysis lacked HLA typing for the validation cohort, so it scored co-occurrence in that cohort across all 130 or so repertoires.

The sequence derives from a woman aged 18-29 years in good health and CMV-seropositive. The material sequenced was PBMCs. In this chain, TRBV5-6 is recombined with TRBJ2-3; matching of 6 bases hints at TRBD2 as the D gene. CDR3 protein: CASSSSYTGEADTQYF. The DNA reads as follows: TGTGCCAGCAGCTCCTCCTACACGGGAGAGGCAGATACGCAGTATTTT.